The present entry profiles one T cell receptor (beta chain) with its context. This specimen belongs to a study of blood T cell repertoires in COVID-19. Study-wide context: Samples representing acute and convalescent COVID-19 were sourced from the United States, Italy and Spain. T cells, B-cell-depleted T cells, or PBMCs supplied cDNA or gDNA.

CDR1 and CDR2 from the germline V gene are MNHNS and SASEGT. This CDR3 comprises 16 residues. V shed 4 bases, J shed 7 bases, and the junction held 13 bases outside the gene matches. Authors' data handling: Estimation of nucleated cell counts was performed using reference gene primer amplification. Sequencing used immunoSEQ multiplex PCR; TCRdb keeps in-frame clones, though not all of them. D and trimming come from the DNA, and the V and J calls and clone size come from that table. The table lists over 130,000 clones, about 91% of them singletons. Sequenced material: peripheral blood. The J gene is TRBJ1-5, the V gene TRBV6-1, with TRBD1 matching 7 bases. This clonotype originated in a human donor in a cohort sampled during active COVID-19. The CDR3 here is CASSGPPQGGWQPQHF. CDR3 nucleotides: TGTGCCAGCAGTGGGCCCCCCCAAGGGGGCTGGCAGCCCCAGCATTTT.